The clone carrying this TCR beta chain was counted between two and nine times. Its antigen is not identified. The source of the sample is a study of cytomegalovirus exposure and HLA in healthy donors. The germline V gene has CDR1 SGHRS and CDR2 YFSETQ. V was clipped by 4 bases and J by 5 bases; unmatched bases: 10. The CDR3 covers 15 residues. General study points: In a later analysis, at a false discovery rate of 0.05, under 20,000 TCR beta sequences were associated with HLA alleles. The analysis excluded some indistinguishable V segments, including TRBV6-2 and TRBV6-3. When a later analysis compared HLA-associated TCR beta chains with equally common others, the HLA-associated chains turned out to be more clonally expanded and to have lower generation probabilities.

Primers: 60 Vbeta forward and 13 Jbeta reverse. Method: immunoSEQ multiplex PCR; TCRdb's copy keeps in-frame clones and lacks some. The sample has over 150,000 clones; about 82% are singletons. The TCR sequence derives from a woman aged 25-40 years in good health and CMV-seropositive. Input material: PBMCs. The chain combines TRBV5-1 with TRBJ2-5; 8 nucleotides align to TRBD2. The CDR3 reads CASSRGGGPRETQYF. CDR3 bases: TGCGCCAGCAGCAGGGGCGGGGGGCCCCGGGAGACCCAGTACTTC.